The clone carrying this TCR beta chain was counted only a few times. The CDR3 is 15 amino acids. Germline V CDR1 and CDR2: MGHRA, YSYEKL. The V gene end was trimmed by 3 bases and the J gene end by 3 bases; junction bases not matched to a gene: 3. This record belongs to a study of blood T cell repertoires in COVID-19. Study-wide background: Italy, Spain and the United States were the sources of the convalescent and acute COVID-19 samples. The cDNA or gDNA used as material had been derived from T cells, B-cell-depleted T cells, or PBMCs.

As handled by the study authors: Amplification of reference gene primers provided the estimated nucleated cell counts. Sequencing was performed with immunoSEQ multiplex PCR; in TCRdb, only in-frame clones are kept and a portion is missing. V and J calls and clone size come straight from that table; D and trimming were deduced from the DNA. The sample shows 85,000 to 120,000 clones, roughly four fifths of them seen only once. This receptor was taken from a woman aged 55-70 years with acute or convalescent COVID-19. This chain joins TRBV4-1 and TRBJ1-4, with TRBD1 matching over 8 bases. The sequencing input was peripheral blood. CDR3 loop: CASSHGQGANEKLFF. The CDR3 bases are TGCGCCAGCAGCCACGGACAGGGAGCTAATGAAAAACTGTTTTTT.